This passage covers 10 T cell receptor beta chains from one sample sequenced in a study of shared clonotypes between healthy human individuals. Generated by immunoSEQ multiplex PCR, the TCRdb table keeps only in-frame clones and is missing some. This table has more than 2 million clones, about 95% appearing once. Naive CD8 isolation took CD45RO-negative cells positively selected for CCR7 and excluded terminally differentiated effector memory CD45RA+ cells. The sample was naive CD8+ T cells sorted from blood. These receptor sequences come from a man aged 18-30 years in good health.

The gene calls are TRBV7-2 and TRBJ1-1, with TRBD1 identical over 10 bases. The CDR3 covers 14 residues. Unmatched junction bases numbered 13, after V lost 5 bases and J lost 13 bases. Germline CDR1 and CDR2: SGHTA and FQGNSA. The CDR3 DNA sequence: TGTGCCAGCAGCGCTTGGACAGGGGGGCTATGGAGTTTCTTT. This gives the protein CASSAWTGGLWSFF.

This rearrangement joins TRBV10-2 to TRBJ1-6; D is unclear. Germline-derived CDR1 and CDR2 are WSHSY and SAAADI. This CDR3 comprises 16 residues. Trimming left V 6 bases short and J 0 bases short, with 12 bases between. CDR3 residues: CASSPAGVSYNSPLHF. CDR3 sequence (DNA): TGCGCCAGCAGCCCCGCCGGGGTCTCCTATAATTCACCCCTCCACTTT.

CDR3 DNA sequence: TGTGCCAGCAGTTACCTAGCGGTGGATGAGCAGTTCTTC. Its translation: CASSYLAVDEQFF. The chain employs TRBV6-6 and TRBJ2-1; 7 bases align to TRBD2. The germline V gene encodes CDR1 MNHNY and CDR2 SVGAGI (reference sequence). The V segment lost 2 bases and the J segment 8 bases; nucleotides outside the gene matches: 3. The CDR3 length is 13 residues.

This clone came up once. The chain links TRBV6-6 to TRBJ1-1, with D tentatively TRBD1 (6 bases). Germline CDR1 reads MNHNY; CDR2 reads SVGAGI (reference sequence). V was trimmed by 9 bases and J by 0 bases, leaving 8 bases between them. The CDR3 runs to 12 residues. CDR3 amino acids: CASRDMNTEAFF. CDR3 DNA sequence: TGTGCCAGTAGGGACATGAACACTGAAGCTTTCTTT.

The CDR3 is CASSFGGGGDSPLHF. DNA of the CDR3: TGTGCCAGCAGCTTCGGCGGGGGGGGAGATTCACCCCTCCACTTT. The gene calls are TRBV5-6 and TRBJ1-6; the D gene is possibly TRBD1 (5 bases). Trimming removed 2 bases from V and 8 bases from J, with 14 bases in between. This CDR3 has 15 residues. Germline V gene sequence: CDR1 SGHDT, CDR2 YYEEEE.

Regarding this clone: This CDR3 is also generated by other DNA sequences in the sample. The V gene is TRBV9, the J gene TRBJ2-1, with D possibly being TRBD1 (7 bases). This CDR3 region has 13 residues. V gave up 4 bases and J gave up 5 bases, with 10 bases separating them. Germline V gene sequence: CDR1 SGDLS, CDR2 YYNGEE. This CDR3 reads CASSPRGDNEQFF. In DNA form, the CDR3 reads TGTGCCAGCAGCCCCAGGGGGGACAATGAGCAGTTCTTC. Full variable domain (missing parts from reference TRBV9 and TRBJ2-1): DSGVTQTPKHLITATGQRVTLRCSPRSGDLSVYWYQQSLDQGLQFLIQYYNGEERAKGNILERFSAQQFPDLHSELNLSSLELGDSALYFCASSPRGDNEQFFGPGTRLTVL.

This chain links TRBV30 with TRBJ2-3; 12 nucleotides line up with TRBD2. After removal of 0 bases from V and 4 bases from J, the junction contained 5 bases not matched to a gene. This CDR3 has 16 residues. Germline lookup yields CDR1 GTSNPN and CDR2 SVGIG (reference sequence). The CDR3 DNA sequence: TGTGCCTGGAGTGTACAGGCTAGCGGGGGGGCAGATACGCAGTATTTT. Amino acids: CAWSVQASGGADTQYF.

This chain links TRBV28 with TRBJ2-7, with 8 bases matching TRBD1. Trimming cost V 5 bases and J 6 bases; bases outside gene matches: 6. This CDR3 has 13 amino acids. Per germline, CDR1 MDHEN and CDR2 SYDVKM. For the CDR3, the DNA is TGTGCCAGCAGTGGGTGGACAGGGATCGAGCAGTACTTC. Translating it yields CASSGWTGIEQYF.

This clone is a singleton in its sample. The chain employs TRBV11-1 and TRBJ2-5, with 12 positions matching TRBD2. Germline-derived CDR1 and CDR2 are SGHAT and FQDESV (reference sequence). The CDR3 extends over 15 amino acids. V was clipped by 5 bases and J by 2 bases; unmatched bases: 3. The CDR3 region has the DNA TGTGCCAGCAGCGAGGGACTAGCGGGTCAAGAGACCCAGTACTTC. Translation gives CASSEGLAGQETQYF.

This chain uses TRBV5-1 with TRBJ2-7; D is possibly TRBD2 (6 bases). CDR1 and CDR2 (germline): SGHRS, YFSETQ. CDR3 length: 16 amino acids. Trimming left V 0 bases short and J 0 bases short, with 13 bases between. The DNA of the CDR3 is TGCGCCAGCAGCTTGGGCCCCTGGACTATCTCCTACGAGCAGTACTTC. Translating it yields CASSLGPWTISYEQYF.